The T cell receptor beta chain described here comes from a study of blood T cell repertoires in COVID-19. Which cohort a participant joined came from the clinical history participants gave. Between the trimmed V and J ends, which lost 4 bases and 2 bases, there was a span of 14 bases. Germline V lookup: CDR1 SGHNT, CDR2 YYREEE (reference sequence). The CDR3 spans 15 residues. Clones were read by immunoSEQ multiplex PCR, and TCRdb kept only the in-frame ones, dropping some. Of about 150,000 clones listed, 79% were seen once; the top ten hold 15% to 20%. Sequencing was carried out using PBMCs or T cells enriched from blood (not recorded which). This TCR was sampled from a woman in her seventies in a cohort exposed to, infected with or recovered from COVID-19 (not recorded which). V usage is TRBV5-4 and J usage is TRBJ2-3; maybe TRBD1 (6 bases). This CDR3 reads CASSPQPGATDTQYF. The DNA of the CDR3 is TGTGCCAGCAGCCCCCAGCCAGGGGCCACAGATACGCAGTATTTT.